Listed below are T cell receptor beta chains from one sample, sequenced in a study of T cells expressing NK-cell markers. Using the 5' RACE reads, TCRdb records one entry per CDR3 protein without DNA. The sample data list 500,000 or so distinct CDR3 sequences. The sequenced material came from blood T cells: a sorted CD56 or NKG2C T cell subset, CD4+ or CD8+ T cells, or bulk PBMC T cells (not recorded which). The source of these receptors is a man aged 18 to 29 in good health. The CDR3 runs from the conserved cysteine through the conserved F or W. Fields, in order: V gene, J gene, CDR3 protein.

V: TRBV15; J: TRBJ2-1; CDR3: CATSQTTGSYNEQFF
V: TRBV29-1; J: TRBJ2-1; CDR3: CSGRGRARNEQFF
V: TRBV4-1; J: TRBJ1-4; CDR3: CASSQVGTGVEKLFF
V: TRBV5-1; J: TRBJ2-7; CDR3: CASALLAGSYEQYF
V: TRBV29-1; J: TRBJ2-1; CDR3: CSVVPAGSTNEQFF
V: TRBV12-3/TRBV12-4; J: TRBJ2-2; CDR3: CASSFALSGNTGELFF
V: TRBV10-3; J: TRBJ1-5; CDR3: CAISADRYNQPQHF
V: TRBV9; J: TRBJ2-4; CDR3: CASSVGAGAKNIQYF
V: TRBV25-1; J: TRBJ2-3; CDR3: CASSVWGDTDTQYF
V: TRBV7-6; J: TRBJ2-1; CDR3: CASSVNSGQGGEQFF
V: TRBV7-9; J: TRBJ2-6; CDR3: CASAGSGANVLTF
V: TRBV5-1; J: TRBJ2-2; CDR3: CASSFGTGAGTGELFF
V: TRBV12-5; J: TRBJ2-2; CDR3: CASGFSPPNSGRWANTGELFF
V: TRBV12-3/TRBV12-4; J: TRBJ2-3; CDR3: CASSNTRSSGRPTQYF
V: TRBV28; J: TRBJ2-7; CDR3: CASSPGQGPSEQYF
V: TRBV4-1; J: TRBJ1-1; CDR3: CASSQVGQRAEAFF
V: TRBV21-1; J: TRBJ2-1; CDR3: CASSSPGTSGMNEQFF